The clone carrying this T cell receptor beta chain was recorded at least ten times. Its antigen remains unidentified. One entry per CDR3 protein results from TCRdb running MiXCR on the reads. The sample comprises 350,000 to 550,000 distinct CDR3 sequences, approximately 33% of which are singletons, and roughly an eighth rests with the top ten. V dropped 4 bases and J dropped 0; count of bases not matched to a gene: 5. CDR3 size: 15 residues. CDR1 SGHTA and CDR2 FQGNSA come from the germline V gene. The sample comes from a study of T cell repertoires in cytomegalovirus infection. Study conclusions and caveats: The ex vivo response showed dominance by HLA-C-restricted CMV-specific TCR beta clonotypes.

Sequenced sample: PBMCs. The clonotype comes from a human donor in good health (CMV status not recorded). Some clones in this sample may be carry-over from other donors' samples. V and J are TRBV7-2 and TRBJ2-7, with TRBD1 matching over 8 bases. Here the CDR3 reads CASSSQGTGSYEQYF. The CDR3, as DNA: TGTGCCAGCAGCTCACAAGGGACAGGCTCCTACGAGCAGTACTTC.